Listed below are T cell receptor beta chains from one sample, sequenced in a study of identifying expanded T cells in peripheral blood. Method: immunoSEQ multiplex PCR; TCRdb's copy keeps in-frame clones and lacks some. The table lists about 78,000 clones, roughly 91% of them singletons. Sequenced material: blood. The source of these receptors is a person aged 18-70 years in good health. CDR3s include the opening cysteine and the closing phenylalanine or tryptophan. D genes are given only for firm matches. Expanded clones are given a class, and other clones once, few, many or no size at all.

cdr3_aa	cdr3_nt	clone_size	d_call	v_call	j_call
CASSSKNPWTGNTIYF	TGTGCCAGCAGCTCCAAGAACCCATGGACAGGAAACACCATATATTTT	once	NA	TRBV7-2	TRBJ1-3
CASSVRGVLVEQYF	TGTGCCAGCAGTGTGCGCGGAGTACTTGTCGAGCAGTACTTC	NA	NA	TRBV2	TRBJ2-7
CASSQDRTAANYGYTF	TGCGCCAGCAGCCAAGATCGCACGGCAGCTAACTATGGCTACACCTTC	NA	NA	TRBV4-3	TRBJ1-2
CASSSGQGSSGYTF	TGTGCCAGCAGCTCCGGACAGGGAAGTTCTGGCTACACCTTC	NA	TRBD1	TRBV13	TRBJ1-2
CASSLRGTQYF	TGTGCCAGCAGCTTAAGGGGTACGCAGTATTTT	once	NA	TRBV7-9	TRBJ2-3
CAWTGTDTQYF	TGTGCCTGGACCGGCACAGATACGCAGTATTTT	NA	NA	TRBV30	TRBJ2-3
CASSLLRGATDTQYF	TGTGCCAGCAGCTTACTCAGGGGGGCCACAGATACGCAGTATTTT	NA	NA	TRBV7-2	TRBJ2-3
CASSFSTGGNVLTF	TGTGCCAGCAGCTTTTCGACAGGGGGAAACGTCCTGACTTTC	NA	TRBD1	TRBV5-4	TRBJ2-6
CASSWGGESEKLFF	TGTGCCAGCAGTTGGGGAGGGGAATCGGAAAAACTGTTTTTT	NA	NA	TRBV27	TRBJ1-4
CATTRNTLMNTEAFF	TGTGCCACCACCCGAAATACCCTAATGAACACTGAAGCTTTCTTT	once	NA	TRBV15	TRBJ1-1
CASSLGQGADTQYF	TGCGCCAGCAGCCTCGGACAGGGCGCAGATACGCAGTATTTT	few	TRBD1	TRBV4-3	TRBJ2-3
CASSPSDRGGEQFF	TGTGCCAGCTCACCTTCCGACAGGGGTGGTGAGCAGTTCTTC	NA	TRBD1	TRBV18	TRBJ2-1
CASSLAAGVHGEAFF	TGTGCCAGCAGCTTAGCGGCAGGGGTTCATGGTGAAGCTTTCTTT	few	NA	TRBV7-2	TRBJ1-1
CASSYYYEQYF	TGTGCCAGCAGTTACTACTACGAGCAGTACTTC	NA	NA	TRBV6-6	TRBJ2-7
CASSMTASVYGYTF	TGTGCCAGTAGTATGACAGCTTCGGTCTATGGCTACACCTTC	NA	NA	TRBV19	TRBJ1-2
CATSEDRRDRTGELFF	TGTGCCACCAGCGAGGATAGAAGGGATCGCACCGGGGAGCTGTTTTTT	NA	NA	TRBV15	TRBJ2-2
CASSYSRGTAEAFF	TGTGCCAGCAGTTACTCGAGAGGGACGGCTGAAGCTTTCTTT	NA	NA	TRBV6-5	TRBJ1-1
CASSVITGQPNTEAFF	TGTGCCAGCAGCGTAATCACCGGGCAGCCGAACACTGAAGCTTTCTTT	NA	NA	TRBV5-6	TRBJ1-1
CASRGEGSPLHF	TGTGCCAGCAGGGGGGAAGGGTCACCCCTCCACTTT	NA	NA	TRBV6-6	TRBJ1-6
CASSYGGGSHSETQYF	TGTGCCAGCAGTTACGGTGGGGGTTCCCATTCGGAGACCCAGTACTTC	NA	NA	TRBV6-5	TRBJ2-5
CASSSFYGTVKNYEQYF	TGTGCCAGTAGTAGCTTTTACGGGACAGTGAAAAACTACGAGCAGTACTTC	NA	TRBD1	TRBV19	TRBJ2-7
CASTPRGAAGANVLTF	TGTGCCAGTACGCCGCGGGGGGCGGCTGGGGCCAACGTCCTGACTTTC	once	TRBD2	TRBV19	TRBJ2-6
CASSLEDQPQHF	TGTGCCAGCAGCTTAGAAGACCAGCCCCAGCATTTT	NA	NA	TRBV11-2	TRBJ1-5
CASSGDRSTYSPLHF	TGTGCCAGCAGTGGGGACAGAAGTACTTATTCACCCCTCCACTTT	NA	TRBD1	TRBV2	TRBJ1-6
CASSLAWGAGAYNEQFF	TGTGCCAGCAGCTTGGCCTGGGGTGCGGGCGCCTACAATGAGCAGTTCTTC	NA	NA	TRBV5-4	TRBJ2-1
CASSQDREKLFF	TGTGCCAGCAGCCAAGATCGCGAAAAACTGTTTTTT	NA	NA	TRBV4-2	TRBJ1-4
CASSQEAGYSPLHF	TGTGCCAGCAGCCAAGAGGCAGGGTATTCACCCCTCCACTTT	NA	NA	TRBV14	TRBJ1-6
CASSTTGISDYGYTF	TGTGCCAGCAGCACGACAGGGATTAGCGACTATGGCTACACCTTC	once	TRBD1	TRBV6-1	TRBJ1-2
CASSGARGVNYGYTF	TGTGCCAGCAGTGGGGCCCGGGGGGTTAACTATGGCTACACCTTC	NA	NA	TRBV7-9	TRBJ1-2
CASSLEKGYEQYF	TGCGCCAGCAGCCTGGAAAAGGGTTACGAGCAGTACTTC	NA	NA	TRBV4-1	TRBJ2-7
CASSPDREPYEQYF	TGCGCCAGCAGCCCCGACAGGGAACCCTACGAGCAGTACTTC	NA	TRBD1	TRBV4-3	TRBJ2-7
CASSPGTYYLNYGYTF	TGCGCCAGCAGCCCGGGGACATATTACCTTAACTATGGCTACACCTTC	NA	NA	TRBV5-1	TRBJ1-2
CASSSYLGGEQFF	TGTGCCAGCAGTTCATATCTGGGGGGTGAGCAGTTCTTC	NA	NA	TRBV27	TRBJ2-1
CASSYQPGGPLPFTF	TGTGCCAGCAGCTACCAACCGGGGGGGCCCCTCCCTTTCACCTTC	NA	NA	TRBV7-9	TRBJ1-2
CASRSGGETQYF	TGTGCCAGCAGGTCGGGGGGGGAGACCCAGTACTTC	NA	TRBD2	TRBV2	TRBJ2-5
CASWGTGKYGYTF	TGTGCCAGCTGGGGGACAGGGAAATATGGCTACACCTTC	NA	TRBD1	TRBV18	TRBJ1-2
CASSATSNYGYTF	TGTGCCAGCAGTGCGACAAGTAACTATGGCTACACCTTC	NA	NA	TRBV28	TRBJ1-2
CASSLESGLGEQYF	TGCGCCAGCAGCTTGGAATCGGGGTTGGGCGAGCAGTACTTC	NA	NA	TRBV5-1	TRBJ2-7
CASSYAGVGGYTF	TGTGCCAGCAGTTACGCCGGGGTAGGTGGCTACACCTTC	once	NA	TRBV6-5	TRBJ1-2
CASPPASQGGTDTQYF	TGTGCCAGCCCGCCTGCCAGCCAGGGTGGGACAGATACGCAGTATTTT	NA	NA	TRBV18	TRBJ2-3